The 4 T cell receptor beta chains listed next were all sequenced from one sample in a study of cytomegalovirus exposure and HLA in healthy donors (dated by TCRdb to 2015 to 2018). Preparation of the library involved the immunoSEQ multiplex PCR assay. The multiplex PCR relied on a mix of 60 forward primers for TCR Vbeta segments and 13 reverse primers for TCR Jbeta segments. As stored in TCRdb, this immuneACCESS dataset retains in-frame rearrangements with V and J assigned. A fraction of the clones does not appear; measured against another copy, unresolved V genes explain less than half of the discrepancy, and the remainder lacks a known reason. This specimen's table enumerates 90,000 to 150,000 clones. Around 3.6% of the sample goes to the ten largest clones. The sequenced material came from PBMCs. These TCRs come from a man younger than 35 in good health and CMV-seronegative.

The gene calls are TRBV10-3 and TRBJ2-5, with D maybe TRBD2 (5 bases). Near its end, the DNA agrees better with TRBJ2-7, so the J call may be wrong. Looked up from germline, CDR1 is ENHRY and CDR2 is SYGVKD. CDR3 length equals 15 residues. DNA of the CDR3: TGTGCCATCAGTGAGTCGGGGAGATCCTCCTACGAGCAGTACTTC. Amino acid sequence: CAISESGRSSYEQYF.

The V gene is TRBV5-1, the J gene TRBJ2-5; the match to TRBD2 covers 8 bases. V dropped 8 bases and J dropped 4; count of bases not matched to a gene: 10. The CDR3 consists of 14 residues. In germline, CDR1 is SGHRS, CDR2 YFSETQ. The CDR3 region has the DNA TGCGCCAGAGCGGGAGCTTTTGCCCCAGAGACCCAGTACTTC. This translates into CARAGAFAPETQYF.

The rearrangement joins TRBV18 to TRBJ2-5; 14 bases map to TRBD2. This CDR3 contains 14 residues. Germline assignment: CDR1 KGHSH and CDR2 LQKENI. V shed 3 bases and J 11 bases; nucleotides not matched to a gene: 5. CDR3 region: CASSPGLAGEEQYF. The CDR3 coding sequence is TGTGCCAGCTCACCGGGACTAGCGGGGGAGGAGCAGTACTTC.

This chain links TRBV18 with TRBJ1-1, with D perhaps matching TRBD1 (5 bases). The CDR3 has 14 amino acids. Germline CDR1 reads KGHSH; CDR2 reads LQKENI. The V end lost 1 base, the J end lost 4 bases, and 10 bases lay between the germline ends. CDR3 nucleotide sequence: TGTGCCAGCTCACCACGCGGGGGGGTCACTGAAGCTTTCTTT. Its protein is CASSPRGGVTEAFF.